A selection of T cell receptor beta chains follows, all from one sample in a study of Graves' ophthalmopathy and Graves' hyperthyroidism. TCRdb re-called the multiplex PCR reads through MiXCR, storing one row per CDR3 protein. The data contain 500,000 to 700,000 distinct CDR3 sequences, just under 40% of them seen just once; the ten biggest clones take up about 4.1%. The sequencing sample was made of peripheral blood or thyroid tissue (not recorded which). The receptors originated from an adult man with Graves' hyperthyroidism. CDR3s include the opening cysteine and the closing phenylalanine or tryptophan. The D gene is left open where the match is weak. Size tells how often a clone was seen (once, few, many) or the class of an expanded clone, and some rows leave it out.

d_gene,j_gene,abundance,v_gene,CDR3nt,CDR3aa
TRBD1,TRBJ1-2,.,TRBV24-1,TGTGCCACCAGTGGGACAGGGGAATCTAACTATGGCTACACCTTC,CATSGTGESNYGYTF
TRBD1,TRBJ2-7,.,TRBV20-1,TGCAGTGCCAGGCGCGGACAGGGGAGCTCCTACGAGCAGTACTTC,CSARRGQGSSYEQYF
TRBD1,TRBJ2-7,few,TRBV4-1,TGCGCCAGCAGCCAGGTTCCTGGACAGGGGTTTCTCGAGCAGTACTTC,CASSQVPGQGFLEQYF
.,TRBJ2-6,few,TRBV12-3/TRBV12-4,TGTGCCAGCAGCGTAGGAACAGGGAGGTTGCCCGGGGCCAACGTCCTGACTTTC,CASSVGTGRLPGANVLTF
.,TRBJ2-2,.,TRBV19,TGTGCCAGTAGTATCCAAGGGGAGCTGTTTTTT,CASSIQGELFF
.,TRBJ1-6,.,TRBV28,TGTGCCAGCAGTTTATACCCGCGTAATTCACCCCTCCACTTT,CASSLYPRNSPLHF
TRBD2,TRBJ2-7,few,TRBV2,TGTGCCAGCAGTGGACTAGCGGGGCCCTACGAGCAGTACTTC,CASSGLAGPYEQYF
TRBD1,TRBJ1-4,few,TRBV25-1,TGTGCCAGCAGTTCAACGGGACAGGGGGCGGGTGGTGAAAAACTGTTTTTT,CASSSTGQGAGGEKLFF
.,TRBJ2-2,.,TRBV19,TGTGCCAGTAGTAGGGCGGTGCGGGGGAACACCGGGGAGCTGTTTTTT,CASSRAVRGNTGELFF
.,TRBJ2-5,.,TRBV7-9,TGTGCCAGCAGCCCAAACAATTTACGGGAGACCCAGTACTTC,CASSPNNLRETQYF
.,TRBJ1-2,.,TRBV12-3/TRBV12-4,TGTGCCAGCAGCCGCGGGACCTCGGGGGATGGCTACACCTTC,CASSRGTSGDGYTF
.,TRBJ1-1,.,TRBV12-3/TRBV12-4,TGTGCCAGCAGCCCCCGGGGGGGGCTCACTGAAGCTTTCTTT,CASSPRGGLTEAFF
.,TRBJ1-1,many,TRBV6-1,TGTGCCAGCTTCCGAGACCGTATGAACACTGAAGCTTTCTTT,CASFRDRMNTEAFF
.,TRBJ2-7,.,TRBV20-1,TGCAGTGGATTACGGGACGGCAGCTCCTACGAGCAGTACTTC,CSGLRDGSSYEQYF
TRBD1,TRBJ1-2,.,TRBV20-1,TGCAGTGCTAGAGACAGGGGGCATGGCTACACCTTC,CSARDRGHGYTF
TRBD1,TRBJ1-1,.,TRBV29-1,TGCAGTATCGACAGGGACACTGAAGCTTTCTTT,CSIDRDTEAFF
TRBD1,TRBJ2-1,.,TRBV29-1,TGCAGCGTTGAGACCGGACAGGGGCTATACAATGAGCAGTTCTTC,CSVETGQGLYNEQFF
TRBD1,TRBJ1-5,.,TRBV7-2,TGTGCCAGCAGCTTAGCGGGACAGGGCTTCAATCAGCCCCAGCATTTT,CASSLAGQGFNQPQHF
.,TRBJ2-7,many,TRBV20-1,TGCAGTGCTAGAGATCCGCAGGGGGGCCCCGAGCAGTACTTC,CSARDPQGGPEQYF
.,TRBJ2-5,many,TRBV19,TGTGCCAGTAGTATTCGGAAGAACGCGGGAGAGACCCAGTACTTC,CASSIRKNAGETQYF
.,TRBJ2-7,many,TRBV7-2,TGTGCCAGCAGCCTAGGTGGCGGGGCAGTAGCCTACGAGCAGTACTTC,CASSLGGGAVAYEQYF
TRBD1,TRBJ2-2,many,TRBV9,TGTGCCAGCAGCGTAATGGACAGGGGTTACGGGGAGCTGTTTTTT,CASSVMDRGYGELFF
TRBD1,TRBJ2-2,few,TRBV5-1,TGCGCCAGCAGCATACCTACAGGGGGCGCTACGTATAGGAACACCGGGGAGCTGTTTTTT,CASSIPTGGATYRNTGELFF
TRBD2,TRBJ2-7,many,TRBV7-6,TGTGCCAGCAGCTTAGCTAGCGGGGGAACCTACGAGCAGTACTTC,CASSLASGGTYEQYF
.,TRBJ1-5,many,TRBV2,TGTGCCAGCCTACGGGACGCTAGCAATCAGCCCCAGCATTTT,CASLRDASNQPQHF
TRBD1,TRBJ2-5,.,TRBV29-1,TGCAGCTTCGGGACAGGGGGTTGGGAGACCCAGTACTTC,CSFGTGGWETQYF
.,TRBJ1-1,many,TRBV7-2,TGTGCCAGCACCCCCGGCGAGTTGAACACTGAAGCTTTCTTT,CASTPGELNTEAFF
.,TRBJ2-7,many,TRBV29-1,TGCAGCGTTGAATTACAGGGAGCGGCGTACGAGCAGTACTTC,CSVELQGAAYEQYF
TRBD1,TRBJ1-1,.,TRBV6-5,TGTGCCAGCACCGAACAGGGGCCTAACTGGGTCACTGAAGCTTTCTTT,CASTEQGPNWVTEAFF
.,TRBJ1-3,few,TRBV9,TGTGCCAGCAGCGTTTCAGGGAACGGAAACACCATATATTTT,CASSVSGNGNTIYF
TRBD1,TRBJ1-1,many,TRBV20-1,TGCAGTGCGCCGGGACAGGGTGTGTCTGAAGCTTTCTTT,CSAPGQGVSEAFF
TRBD1,TRBJ2-7,.,TRBV5-1,TGCGCCAGCCGCCATGGGACAGGAACCTACGAGCAGTATTTC,CASRHGTGTYEQYF